This TCR beta chain originates from a study of shared clonotypes between healthy human individuals. Points from the study as a whole: Sequencing depth was expected to affect clonotype sharing among donors. In having few donors, the study represented limited genetic and exposure-history diversity. Across a handful of donors, naive CD4 shared about 5%, naive CD8 more than 3%, memory CD4 about 2.5%, memory CD8 more than 0.35%.

This was a deep-level run. Profiling relied on immunoSEQ multiplex PCR, and the TCRdb table lists in-frame clones only, not all of them. The top ten clones hold 0.85% to 1.2% of a sample with about 2 million clones, about 95% of them seen once. In the naive CD8 group, cells lacked CD45RO and were positively selected for CCR7, so terminally differentiated effector memory CD45RA+ cells were left out. The trim removed 6 bases at V and 10 bases at J, leaving 13 bases unmatched. The germline gives CDR1 LNHDA, CDR2 SQIVND (reference sequence). This CDR3 is built from 14 residues. As to this clone: Antigen unknown.

The sequence derives from a man aged 18 to 30 in good health. The specimen sequenced was naive CD8+ T cells sorted from blood. This chain connects TRBV19 to TRBJ1-1; 8 bases are a match to TRBD1. In nucleotides, the CDR3 is TGTGCCAGTAGCGTGGACAGGGAATCCCCTGGAGCTTTCTTT. Translating gives CASSVDRESPGAFF.